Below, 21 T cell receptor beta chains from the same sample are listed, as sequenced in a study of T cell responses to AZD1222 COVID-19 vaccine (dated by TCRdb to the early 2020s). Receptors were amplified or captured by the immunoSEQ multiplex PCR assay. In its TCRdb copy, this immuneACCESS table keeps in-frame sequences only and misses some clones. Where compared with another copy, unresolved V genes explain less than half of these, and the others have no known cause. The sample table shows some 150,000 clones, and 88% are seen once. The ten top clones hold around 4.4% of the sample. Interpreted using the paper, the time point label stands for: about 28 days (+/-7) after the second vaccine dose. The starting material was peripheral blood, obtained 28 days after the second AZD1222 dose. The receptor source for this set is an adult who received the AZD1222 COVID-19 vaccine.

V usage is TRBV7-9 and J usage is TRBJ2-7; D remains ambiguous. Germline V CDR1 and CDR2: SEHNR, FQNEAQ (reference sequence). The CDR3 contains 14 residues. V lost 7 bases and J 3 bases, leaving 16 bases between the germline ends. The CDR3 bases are TGTGCCAGCACGATATTACGTCTTGGCTACGAGCAGTACTTC. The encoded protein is CASTILRLGYEQYF.

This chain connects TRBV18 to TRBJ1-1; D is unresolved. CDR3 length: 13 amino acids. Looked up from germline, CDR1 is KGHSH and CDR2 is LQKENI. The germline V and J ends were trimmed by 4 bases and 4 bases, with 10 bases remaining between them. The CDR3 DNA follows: TGTGCCAGCTCACAGGGTCCGATCACTGAAGCTTTCTTT. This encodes CASSQGPITEAFF.

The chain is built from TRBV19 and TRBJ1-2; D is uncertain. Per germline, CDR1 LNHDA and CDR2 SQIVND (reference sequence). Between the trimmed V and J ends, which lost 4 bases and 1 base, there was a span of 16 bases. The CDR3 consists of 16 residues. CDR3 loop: CASSKTHYVLNYGYTF. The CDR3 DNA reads TGTGCCAGTAGTAAGACCCACTACGTCCTTAACTATGGCTACACCTTC.

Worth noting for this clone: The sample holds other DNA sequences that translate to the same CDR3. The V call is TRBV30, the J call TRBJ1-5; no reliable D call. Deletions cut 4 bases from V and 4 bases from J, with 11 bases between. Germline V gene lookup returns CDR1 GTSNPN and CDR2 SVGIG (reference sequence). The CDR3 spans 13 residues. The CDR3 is CAWNREGNQPQHF. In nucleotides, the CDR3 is TGTGCCTGGAATAGGGAAGGAAATCAGCCCCAGCATTTT.

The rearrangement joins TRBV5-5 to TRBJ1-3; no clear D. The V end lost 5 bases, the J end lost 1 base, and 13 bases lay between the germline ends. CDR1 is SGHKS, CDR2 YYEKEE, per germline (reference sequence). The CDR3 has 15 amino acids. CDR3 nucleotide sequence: TGTGCCAGCAGACGAGCCGATGGGTCTGGAAACACCATATATTTT. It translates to CASRRADGSGNTIYF.

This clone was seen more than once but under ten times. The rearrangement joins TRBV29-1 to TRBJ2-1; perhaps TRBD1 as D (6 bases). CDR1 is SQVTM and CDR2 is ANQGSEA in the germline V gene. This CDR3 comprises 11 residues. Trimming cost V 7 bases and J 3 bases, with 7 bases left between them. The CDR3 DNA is TGCAGCGGGGACAACTACAATGAGCAGTTCTTC. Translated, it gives CSGDNYNEQFF.

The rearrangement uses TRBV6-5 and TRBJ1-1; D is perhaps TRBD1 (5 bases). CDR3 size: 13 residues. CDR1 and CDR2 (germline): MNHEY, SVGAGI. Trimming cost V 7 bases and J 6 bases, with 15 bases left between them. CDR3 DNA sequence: TGTGCCAGCACCCGCCGGAGGACACCTGAAGCTTTCTTT. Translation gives CASTRRRTPEAFF.

CDR3 bases: TGTGCCAGCAGCTTAAAAGGCCCCCGGGACAGCAAAGCTTTCTTT. It translates to CASSLKGPRDSKAFF. The gene calls are TRBV7-3 and TRBJ1-1, with TRBD1 identical over 7 bases. The CDR3 consists of 15 residues. Germline V gene data show CDR1 as SGHTA and CDR2 as FQGTGA. J lost 9 bases, V lost 1 base, and 11 bases had no gene match. The whole variable domain, remainder taken from reference TRBV7-3 and TRBJ1-1, is GAGVSQTPSNKVTEKGKYVELRCDPISGHTALYWYRQSLGQGPEFLIYFQGTGAADDSGLPNDRFFAVRPEGSVSTLKIQRTERGDSAVYLCASSLKGPRDSKAFFGQGTRLTVV.

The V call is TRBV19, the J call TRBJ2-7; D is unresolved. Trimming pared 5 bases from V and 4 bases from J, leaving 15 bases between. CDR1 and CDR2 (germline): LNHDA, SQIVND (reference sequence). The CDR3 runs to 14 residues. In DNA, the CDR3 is TGTGCCAGTAGTTCAGTTCCGGATGCTTACGAGCAGTACTTC. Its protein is CASSSVPDAYEQYF.

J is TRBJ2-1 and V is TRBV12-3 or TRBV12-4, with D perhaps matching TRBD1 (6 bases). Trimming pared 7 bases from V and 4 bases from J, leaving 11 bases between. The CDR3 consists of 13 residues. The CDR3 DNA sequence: TGTGCCAGCACCCAGGGGCCTTACAATGAGCAGTTCTTC. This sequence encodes CASTQGPYNEQFF.

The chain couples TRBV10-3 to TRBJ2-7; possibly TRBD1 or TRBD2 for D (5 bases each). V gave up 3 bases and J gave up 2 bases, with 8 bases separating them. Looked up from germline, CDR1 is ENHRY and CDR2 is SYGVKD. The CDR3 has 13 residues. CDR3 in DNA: TGTGCCATCAGTGACGGGGACCCCTACGAGCAGTACTTC. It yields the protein CAISDGDPYEQYF.

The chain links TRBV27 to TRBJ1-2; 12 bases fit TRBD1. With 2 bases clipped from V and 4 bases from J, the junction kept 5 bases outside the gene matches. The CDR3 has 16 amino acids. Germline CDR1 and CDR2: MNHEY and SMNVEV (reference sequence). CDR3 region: CASSLKGTGGSYGYTF. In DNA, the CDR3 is TGTGCCAGCAGTTTAAAAGGGACAGGGGGCTCCTATGGCTACACCTTC.

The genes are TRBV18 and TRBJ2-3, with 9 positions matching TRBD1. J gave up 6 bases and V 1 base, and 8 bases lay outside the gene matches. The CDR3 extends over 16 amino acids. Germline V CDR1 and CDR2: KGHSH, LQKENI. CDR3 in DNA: TGTGCCAGCTCACCACTGGGCGGGACAGGGAGGGATACGCAGTATTTT. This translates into CASSPLGGTGRDTQYF.

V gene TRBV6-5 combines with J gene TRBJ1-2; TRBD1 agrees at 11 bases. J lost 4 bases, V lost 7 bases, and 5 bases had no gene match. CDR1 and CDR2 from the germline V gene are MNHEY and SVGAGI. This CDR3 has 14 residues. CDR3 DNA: TGTGCCAGCACGGACAGGGGGCGCCTCTATGGCTACACCTTC. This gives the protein CASTDRGRLYGYTF.

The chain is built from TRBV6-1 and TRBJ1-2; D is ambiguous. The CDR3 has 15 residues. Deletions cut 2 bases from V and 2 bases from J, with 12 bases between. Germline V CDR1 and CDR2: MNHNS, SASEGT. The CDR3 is CASSESGRHNYGYTF. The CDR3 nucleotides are TGTGCCAGCAGTGAATCCGGACGGCACAACTATGGCTACACCTTC.

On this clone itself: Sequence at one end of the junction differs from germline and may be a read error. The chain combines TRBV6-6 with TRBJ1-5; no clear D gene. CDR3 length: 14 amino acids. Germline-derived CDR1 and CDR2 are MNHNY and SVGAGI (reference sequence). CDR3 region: CVSSYVSGNQPQHF. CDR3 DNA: TGTGTCAGCAGTTACGTTTCGGGAAATCAGCCCCAGCATTTT.

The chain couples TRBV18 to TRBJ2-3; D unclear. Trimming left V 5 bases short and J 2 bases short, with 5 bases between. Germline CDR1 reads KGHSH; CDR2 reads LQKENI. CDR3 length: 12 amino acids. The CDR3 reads CASSSSTDTQYF. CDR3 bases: TGTGCCAGCTCATCCTCCACAGATACGCAGTATTTT.

The CDR3 region is CASSAPLLSGSYEQYF. CDR3 in DNA: TGTGCCAGCAGCGCCCCCCTTCTGAGTGGGTCCTACGAGCAGTACTTC. This chain connects TRBV7-2 to TRBJ2-7; D unresolved. V dropped 5 bases and J dropped 1 base, with 18 bases sitting between them. CDR3 length equals 16 residues. The germline CDR1 and CDR2 sequences are SGHTA and FQGNSA.

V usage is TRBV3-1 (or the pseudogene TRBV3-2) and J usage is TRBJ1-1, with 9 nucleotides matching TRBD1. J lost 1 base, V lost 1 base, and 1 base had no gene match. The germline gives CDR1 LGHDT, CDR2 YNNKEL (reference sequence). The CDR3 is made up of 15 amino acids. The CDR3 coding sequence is TGTGCCAGCAGCCAAGGGACAGGGGCGAACACTGAAGCTTTCTTT. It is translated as CASSQGTGANTEAFF.

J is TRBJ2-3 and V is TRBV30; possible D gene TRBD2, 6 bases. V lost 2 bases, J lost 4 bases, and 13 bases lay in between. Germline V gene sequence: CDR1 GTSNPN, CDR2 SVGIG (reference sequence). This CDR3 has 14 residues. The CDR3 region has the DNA TGTGCCTGGAGTCCGACTAGTTCGGCAGATACGCAGTATTTT. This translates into CAWSPTSSADTQYF.

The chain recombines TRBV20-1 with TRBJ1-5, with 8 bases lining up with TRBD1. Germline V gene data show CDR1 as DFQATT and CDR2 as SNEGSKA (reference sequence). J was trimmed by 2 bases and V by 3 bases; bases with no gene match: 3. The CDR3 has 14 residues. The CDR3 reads CSASQTGGNQPQHF. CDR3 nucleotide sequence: TGCAGTGCTAGTCAGACAGGGGGCAATCAGCCCCAGCATTTT.